Given below is one T cell receptor beta chain in context. Its antigen is not known. Being one base from a much bigger clone, this may be a read error. Preparation of the TCRbeta library involved a method that used unique molecular identifiers. TCRdb called the PCR reads again in MiXCR, with one record for every CDR3 protein. The sample holds about 470,000 distinct CDR3 sequences, 43% seen once. This sample is drawn from a study of T-cell reconstitution after alpha-beta-depleted transplantation in children. Study outcomes and limitations: T-cell counts and diversity at one year following transplant were attributed mainly to newly produced T cells. Expanded clones from the graft, numbering several hundred, reportedly supplied alpha-beta T cells about two months after transplant. In some patients, recipient T cells and intrathymic progenitors surviving conditioning explained high day-60 diversity.

The CDR3 covers 18 residues. The germline V gene encodes CDR1 SNHLY and CDR2 FYNNEI. The material sequenced was PBMCs, taken before TCRalphabeta/CD19-depleted stem cell transplant. The sequence came from a girl aged 2 to 9 with aplastic anemia, due to receive a stem cell transplant. The genes are TRBV2 and TRBJ2-1; 7 bases are a match to TRBD2. For the CDR3, the DNA is TGTACCAGCAGTTTAAGGGGAGGTACTAGCGACCCTTACAATGAGCAGTTCTTC. It codes for CTSSLRGGTSDPYNEQFF. Drawing the rest from reference TRBV2 and TRBJ2-1, the complete variable domain is EPEVTQTPSHQVTQMGQEVILRCVPISNHLYFYWYRQILGQKVEFLVSFYNNEISEKSEIFDDQFSVERPDGSNFTLKIRSTKLEDSAMYFCTSSLRGGTSDPYNEQFFGPGTRLTVL.